The clone carrying this TCR beta chain was seen a single time. The antigen remains undetermined. Both CD4+ and CD8+ T cells were negatively isolated, and TEMRA cells underwent FACS enrichment. This entry comes from a study of CD8 T cells in Susac syndrome. Findings of the study overall: The TCR sequencing and HLA analysis in the study involved a relatively small number of individuals, as the study acknowledged.

cDNA came from roughly 0.5 to 1 ug RNA primed by random hexamers. Multiplex PCR with immunoSEQ amplified the TCR beta CDR3 across 54 Vbeta and 13 Jbeta. In TCRdb, the immunoSEQ multiplex PCR reads were re-called with MiXCR into one record per CDR3 protein. The sample yields about 200,000 distinct CDR3 sequences, approximately 95% seen once. Specimen: CD4+ T cells from PBMCs. The TCR comes from a human donor in good health.

This CDR3 is CASSLATDTEAFF. CDR3 DNA sequence: TGTGCCAGTAGTTTGGCTACGGACACTGAAGCTTTCTTT. This rearrangement joins TRBV19 to TRBJ1-1; no firm D call. The CDR3 consists of 13 residues. The V gene's germline CDR1 is LNHDA and CDR2 SQIVND (reference sequence). Deletions cut 5 bases from V and 3 bases from J, with 10 bases between.